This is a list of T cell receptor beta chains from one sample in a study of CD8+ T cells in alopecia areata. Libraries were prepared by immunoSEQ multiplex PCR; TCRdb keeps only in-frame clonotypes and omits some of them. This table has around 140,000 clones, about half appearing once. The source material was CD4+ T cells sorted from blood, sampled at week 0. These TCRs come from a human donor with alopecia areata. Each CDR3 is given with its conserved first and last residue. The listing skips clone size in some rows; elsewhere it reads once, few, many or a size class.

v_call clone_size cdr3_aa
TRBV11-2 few CASSYGTSYVGFDEQFF
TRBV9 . CASSVLAGANEQFF
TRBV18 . CASSPRTGENGYTF
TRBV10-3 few CAIQVQPPREQYF
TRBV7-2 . CASSPRTVNTEAFF
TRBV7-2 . CASGIRDEQYF
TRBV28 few CASTRLVGIAFF
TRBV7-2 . CASSFSHRSGANVLTF
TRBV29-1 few CSVLGQGVSYEQYF
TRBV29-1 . CSVGSGGVFYEQYF
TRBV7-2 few CASSLVSRPPYNEQFF
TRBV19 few CASSIKGLAGSSYEQYF
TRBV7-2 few CASSLKTGGEKLFF
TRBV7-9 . CASSIGGTPNTEAFF
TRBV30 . CAWGEGIYEQYF
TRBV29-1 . CSVLLGGGGFYNEQFF
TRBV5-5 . CASSLGDGRRDTQYF